These T cell receptor beta chains were read from a single sample in a study of PD-1 blockade in classical Hodgkin lymphoma. The assay was immunoSEQ multiplex PCR, and TCRdb's table has in-frame clones only and misses some. The sample lists 53,000 or so clones; over 70% were seen once. The material was peripheral blood mononuclear cells (PBMCs), obtained at baseline. The receptors shown here come from a human donor with classical Hodgkin lymphoma. The CDR3 runs from the conserved cysteine through the conserved F or W. The order of the fields is clone size, J gene, D gene, V gene, CDR3 protein, CDR3 DNA. D genes are given only for firm matches. Rows give clone size only sometimes, using once, few, many, or a class for an expanded clone.

>NA|TRBJ1-2|NA|TRBV7-8
CASRQPGAGDYGYTF
TGTGCCAGTCGACAGCCCGGGGCCGGGGACTATGGCTACACCTTC
>once|TRBJ1-1|TRBD1|TRBV7-2
CASSRQGNEAFF
TGTGCCAGCAGCCGACAGGGTAATGAAGCTTTCTTT
>NA|TRBJ1-3|TRBD1|TRBV10-3
CAIRDRANTIYF
TGTGCCATCCGGGACAGGGCAAACACCATATATTTT
>NA|TRBJ2-1|NA|TRBV14
CASSRQVGTEQFF
TGTGCCAGCAGCCGGCAGGTAGGGACTGAGCAGTTCTTC
>NA|TRBJ1-1|NA|TRBV13
CASSAGRLGPEAFF
TGTGCCAGCAGCGCCGGGAGGCTGGGCCCCGAAGCTTTCTTT
>NA|TRBJ2-5|TRBD2|TRBV7-2
CASTFPTSGGETQYF
TGTGCCAGCACCTTCCCGACTAGCGGAGGGGAGACCCAGTACTTC
>once|TRBJ1-5|NA|TRBV18
CASSLTVRDRPQHF
TGTGCCAGCTCACTGACAGTTCGGGATCGTCCCCAGCATTTT
>NA|TRBJ2-1|NA|TRBV27
CASSFAGSSYNEQFF
TGTGCCAGCAGTTTCGCCGGGAGCTCCTACAATGAGCAGTTCTTC
>NA|TRBJ2-1|TRBD2|TRBV7-2
CASSLSSGTRNEQFF
TGTGCCAGCAGCCTCTCTAGCGGGACAAGGAATGAGCAGTTCTTC
>NA|TRBJ1-1|NA|TRBV18
CASSGDGGNTEAFF
TGTGCCAGCTCAGGGGACGGGGGGAACACTGAAGCTTTCTTT
>NA|TRBJ1-5|NA|TRBV12-5
CASVGGGRNQPQHF
TGTGCTAGTGTCGGGGGCGGGCGCAATCAGCCCCAGCATTTT
>NA|TRBJ1-1|NA|TRBV9
CASSVGGATEAFF
TGTGCCAGCAGCGTAGGAGGGGCCACTGAAGCTTTCTTT
>NA|TRBJ1-5|NA|TRBV7-8
CASSFPGGLPQHF
TGTGCCAGCAGCTTCCCGGGGGGTCTACCCCAGCATTTT
>NA|TRBJ2-5|NA|TRBV4-1
CASSQDGKGETQYF
TGCGCCAGCAGCCAGGACGGAAAGGGGGAGACCCAGTACTTC
>NA|TRBJ1-5|NA|TRBV7-2
CASTVTADQPQHF
TGTGCCAGCACCGTAACCGCGGATCAGCCCCAGCATTTT
>NA|TRBJ1-5|NA|TRBV25-1
CASSALGGDSNQPQHF
TGTGCCAGCAGTGCGCTGGGTGGAGATAGCAATCAGCCCCAGCATTTT
>few|TRBJ1-2|NA|TRBV11-2
CASGGGNFYGYTF
TGTGCCAGCGGGGGCGGGAATTTCTATGGCTACACCTTC
>NA|TRBJ1-1|NA|TRBV19
CASRSQTQGFYEAFF
TGTGCCAGTAGATCCCAGACACAGGGATTCTATGAAGCTTTCTTT
>NA|TRBJ1-1|NA|TRBV25-1
CASSALRGAETEAFF
TGTGCCAGCAGCGCTCTTCGGGGGGCAGAAACTGAAGCTTTCTTT
>NA|TRBJ1-5|TRBD1|TRBV19
CASSRTGPQHF
TGTGCCAGTAGTAGGACAGGCCCCCAGCATTTT
>few|TRBJ1-2|TRBD1|TRBV12-5
CASGTGTGLWVGYGYTF
TGTGCTAGTGGTACCGGGACAGGGCTATGGGTGGGCTATGGCTACACCTTC
>NA|TRBJ1-4|NA|TRBV4-3
CASSRRDGRNEKLFF
TGCGCCAGCAGCCGCAGGGACGGACGAAATGAAAAACTGTTTTTT
>once|TRBJ2-1|TRBD2|TRBV7-9
CASSLAGTSPIYNEQFF
TGTGCCAGCAGCTTAGCCGGGACTAGCCCAATCTACAATGAGCAGTTCTTC
>NA|TRBJ2-2|TRBD1|TRBV11-3
CASTPDRALVGELFF
TGTGCCAGCACCCCGGACAGGGCCCTTGTCGGGGAGCTGTTTTTT
>NA|TRBJ2-7|NA|TRBV6-5
CASSYSGLFSYEQYF
TGTGCCAGCAGTTACTCGGGACTGTTCTCCTACGAGCAGTACTTC
>NA|TRBJ2-1|TRBD2|TRBV5-5
CASSLANVLAANEQFF
TGTGCCAGCAGCTTGGCAAACGTTCTAGCGGCCAATGAGCAGTTCTTC
>NA|TRBJ1-5|NA|TRBV7-2
CASSSRVGSNQPQHF
TGTGCCAGCAGCTCAAGGGTGGGCAGCAATCAGCCCCAGCATTTT
>NA|TRBJ2-2|NA|TRBV5-6
CASSPWGRRGNTGELFF
TGTGCCAGCAGCCCCTGGGGGAGGCGGGGGAACACCGGGGAGCTGTTTTTT
>once|TRBJ2-1|NA|TRBV4-2
CASSQDGEYEQFF
TGTGCCAGCAGCCAAGACGGAGAGTATGAGCAGTTCTTC
>NA|TRBJ2-3|NA|TRBV12-1
CASSPTDTQYF
TGTGCCAGCAGCCCCACAGATACGCAGTATTTT
>NA|TRBJ1-2|TRBD1|TRBV30
CAWSGGTGPYGYTF
TGTGCCTGGAGTGGGGGGACAGGCCCCTATGGCTACACCTTC
>NA|TRBJ2-1|TRBD2|TRBV30
CALLLTSGRARSYNEQFF
TGTGCCTTGCTGCTGACTAGCGGGAGGGCCCGCTCCTACAATGAGCAGTTCTTC
>NA|TRBJ2-2|NA|TRBV5-6
CASSPPYGELFF
TGTGCCAGCAGCCCGCCCTACGGGGAGCTGTTTTTT
>NA|TRBJ1-3|NA|TRBV20-1
CSAREGNTIYF
TGCAGTGCTAGAGAAGGAAACACCATATATTTT
>few|TRBJ2-7|NA|TRBV9
CASSRNYEQYF
TGTGCCAGCAGCCGGAACTACGAGCAGTACTTC
>NA|TRBJ2-1|TRBD2|TRBV11-2
CASTRTSGYSYNEQFF
TGTGCCAGCACCCGGACTAGCGGGTACTCCTACAATGAGCAGTTCTTC
>once|TRBJ1-2|TRBD1|TRBV6-6
CASSYKPDRGAGGYTF
TGTGCCAGCAGTTACAAGCCGGACAGGGGGGCAGGCGGCTACACCTTC
>NA|TRBJ2-2|TRBD2|TRBV10-3
CAIRNGGGSPDANTGELFF
TGTGCCATCAGAAACGGCGGCGGGAGCCCCGATGCCAACACCGGGGAGCTGTTTTTT
>NA|TRBJ1-1|NA|TRBV2
CASKDSNTEAFF
TGTGCCAGCAAGGATTCGAACACTGAAGCTTTCTTT
>NA|TRBJ2-3|NA|TRBV6-4
CASSESARGPDTQYF
TGTGCCAGCAGTGAAAGCGCTAGGGGCCCAGATACGCAGTATTTT
>NA|TRBJ2-1|TRBD2|TRBV19
CASSSWETSGVRNEQFF
TGTGCCAGTAGTTCCTGGGAGACTAGCGGGGTTAGGAATGAGCAGTTCTTC
>NA|TRBJ1-2|NA|TRBV20-1
CSVVQIYGYTF
TGCAGTGTCGTACAGATCTATGGCTACACCTTC
>NA|TRBJ1-4|NA|TRBV7-8
CASTLHREINEKLFF
TGTGCCAGCACCCTGCACAGGGAGATTAATGAAAAACTGTTTTTT
>NA|TRBJ1-1|NA|TRBV7-9
CASSLGEGGSTEAFF
TGTGCCAGCAGCCTGGGAGAGGGGGGGTCCACTGAAGCTTTCTTT
>NA|TRBJ1-1|TRBD1|TRBV9
CASSVVPGQGSEAFF
TGTGCCAGCAGCGTAGTTCCGGGACAGGGGAGTGAAGCTTTCTTT
>NA|TRBJ2-2|TRBD2|TRBV7-9
CASSSSGREKAGELFF
TGTGCCAGCAGCTCGAGCGGGAGGGAAAAGGCCGGGGAGCTGTTTTTT
>NA|TRBJ2-2|NA|TRBV2
CASRGDNTGELFF
TGTGCCAGCCGAGGGGATAACACCGGGGAGCTGTTTTTT
>NA|TRBJ1-4|TRBD1|TRBV19
CASSASRDRIGNEKLFF
TGTGCCAGTAGTGCGTCCCGGGACAGGATCGGTAATGAAAAACTGTTTTTT
>NA|TRBJ1-5|TRBD1|TRBV4-1
CASSQDDRDRGLDQPQHF
TGCGCCAGCAGCCAAGACGACCGGGACAGGGGGCTCGATCAGCCCCAGCATTTT
>NA|TRBJ2-5|NA|TRBV5-1
CASSSQGGFQETQYF
TGCGCCAGCAGCTCCCAGGGGGGTTTCCAAGAGACCCAGTACTTC
>NA|TRBJ2-2|NA|TRBV10-3
CAISGSSRLPKDGELFF
TGTGCCATCAGTGGCTCCTCGAGACTCCCTAAGGACGGGGAGCTGTTTTTT
>once|TRBJ1-4|TRBD1|TRBV11-2
CASSFRQGPNEKLFF
TGTGCCAGCAGCTTCCGACAGGGCCCTAATGAAAAACTGTTTTTT
>once|TRBJ1-2|TRBD1|TRBV16
CASSPGQGQGGYTF
TGTGCCAGCAGCCCGGGACAGGGCCAAGGAGGCTACACCTTC
>NA|TRBJ1-2|NA|TRBV7-2
CASSLVPGEGYGYTF
TGTGCCAGCAGCTTAGTCCCGGGGGAGGGCTATGGCTACACCTTC
>NA|TRBJ1-3|NA|TRBV4-3
CASSQLPVSSGNTIYF
TGCGCCAGCAGCCAATTACCGGTGAGCTCTGGAAACACCATATATTTT
>NA|TRBJ2-1|NA|TRBV5-1
CASRGSAGPQRGEQFF
TGCGCCAGCAGAGGGTCGGCGGGCCCCCAGAGGGGTGAGCAGTTCTTC
>NA|TRBJ1-5|NA|TRBV18
CASSPRDNQPQHF
TGTGCCAGCTCACCCAGGGATAATCAGCCCCAGCATTTT
>NA|TRBJ2-1|NA|TRBV4-1
CASSRDLGTPGDEQFF
TGCGCCAGCAGCCGTGACCTAGGTACCCCCGGGGATGAGCAGTTCTTC
>NA|TRBJ2-1|NA|TRBV6-5
CASTRPGVNEQFF
TGTGCCAGCACTAGACCAGGGGTCAATGAGCAGTTCTTC
>NA|TRBJ1-4|NA|TRBV4-3
CASSTGGASNEKLFF
TGCGCCAGCAGCACCGGAGGGGCCTCCAATGAAAAACTGTTTTTT